This T cell receptor (beta chain) was recovered during a study of radiotherapy plus CTLA-4 blockade in lung cancer. Points from the study as a whole: Interferon-beta, together with early blood T cell clone dynamics, reportedly best predicted response. Blood saw expansion of tumor-derived TCR clones after radiotherapy plus ipilimumab.

Produced via immunoSEQ multiplex PCR; TCRdb's table is partial and in-frame only. Among about 120,000 clones listed, around 89% were seen once. Per germline, CDR1 SGDLS and CDR2 YYNGEE. This CDR3 spans 16 amino acids. The ends were cut back, 0 bases at V and 6 bases at J, with 13 bases in the middle. With respect to this clone: Its specificity is unknown.

Focal radiation plus CTLA-4 blockade with ipilimumab was administered to patients who had chemo-refractory metastatic non-small-cell lung cancer. The receptor was derived from a human donor with non-small cell lung cancer that progressed on radiotherapy plus ipilimumab. V gene TRBV9 combines with J gene TRBJ1-6; D is perhaps TRBD1 (5 bases). Sequencing used peripheral blood, obtained from a patient treated with radiotherapy plus ipilimumab. DNA of the CDR3: TGTGCCAGCAGCGTAGGGCAGGGCGGGGGTAATTCACCCCTCCACTTT. It codes for CASSVGQGGGNSPLHF.